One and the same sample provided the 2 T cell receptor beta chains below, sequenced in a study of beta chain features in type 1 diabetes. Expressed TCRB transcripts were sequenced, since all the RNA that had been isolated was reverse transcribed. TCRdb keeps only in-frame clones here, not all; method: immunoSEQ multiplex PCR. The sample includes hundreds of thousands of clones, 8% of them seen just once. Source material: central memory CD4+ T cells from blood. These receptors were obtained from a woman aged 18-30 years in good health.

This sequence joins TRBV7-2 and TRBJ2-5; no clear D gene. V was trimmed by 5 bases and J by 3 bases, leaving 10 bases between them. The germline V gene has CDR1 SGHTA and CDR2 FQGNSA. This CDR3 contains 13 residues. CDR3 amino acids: CASSTWTKETQYF. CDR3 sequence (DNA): TGTGCCAGCAGCACGTGGACGAAAGAGACCCAGTACTTC.

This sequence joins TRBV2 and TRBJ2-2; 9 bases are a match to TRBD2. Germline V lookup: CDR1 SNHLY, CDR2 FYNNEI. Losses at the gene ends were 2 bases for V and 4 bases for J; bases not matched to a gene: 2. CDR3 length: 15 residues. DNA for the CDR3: TGTGCCAGCAGTGAACTAGCGGGAAGCACCGGGGAGCTGTTTTTT. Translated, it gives CASSELAGSTGELFF.